This T cell receptor beta chain was sequenced for a study of T cells after yellow fever vaccination. A remark on this clonotype: The antigen is unknown. A read error may produce the germline difference seen at one junction end.

In germline, CDR1 is SGHTA, CDR2 FQGTGA. CDR3 length: 14 residues. General observations from the study: Abundant clonotypes (contaminants from the bulk population) could be present in FACS-sorted repertoires. Reappearance after the booster was observed for most primary-vaccination clones (roughly 97% CD4, about 86% CD8). The CD4 and CD8 compartments had a small share of their clonotypes in common.

Universal primer sites and UMIs were introduced during 5'RACE template-switching synthesis of TCR cDNA. TCRdb passed the 5' RACE reads through MiXCR, listing each CDR3 protein once. The data hold a few hundred thousand distinct CDR3 sequences, with approximately 4.2% observed a single time. Sample: PBMCs, taken 5 days after the yellow fever booster vaccination. This TCR was sampled from a man younger than 35 who received the YFV17D yellow fever vaccine. This chain links TRBV7-3 with TRBJ2-7, with D possibly matching TRBD2 (7 bases). The CDR3, as DNA: TGTGCCAGCAGCTTGCGGGGGCCTTCCTCCGAGCAGTACTTC. Its protein product is CASSLRGPSSEQYF.